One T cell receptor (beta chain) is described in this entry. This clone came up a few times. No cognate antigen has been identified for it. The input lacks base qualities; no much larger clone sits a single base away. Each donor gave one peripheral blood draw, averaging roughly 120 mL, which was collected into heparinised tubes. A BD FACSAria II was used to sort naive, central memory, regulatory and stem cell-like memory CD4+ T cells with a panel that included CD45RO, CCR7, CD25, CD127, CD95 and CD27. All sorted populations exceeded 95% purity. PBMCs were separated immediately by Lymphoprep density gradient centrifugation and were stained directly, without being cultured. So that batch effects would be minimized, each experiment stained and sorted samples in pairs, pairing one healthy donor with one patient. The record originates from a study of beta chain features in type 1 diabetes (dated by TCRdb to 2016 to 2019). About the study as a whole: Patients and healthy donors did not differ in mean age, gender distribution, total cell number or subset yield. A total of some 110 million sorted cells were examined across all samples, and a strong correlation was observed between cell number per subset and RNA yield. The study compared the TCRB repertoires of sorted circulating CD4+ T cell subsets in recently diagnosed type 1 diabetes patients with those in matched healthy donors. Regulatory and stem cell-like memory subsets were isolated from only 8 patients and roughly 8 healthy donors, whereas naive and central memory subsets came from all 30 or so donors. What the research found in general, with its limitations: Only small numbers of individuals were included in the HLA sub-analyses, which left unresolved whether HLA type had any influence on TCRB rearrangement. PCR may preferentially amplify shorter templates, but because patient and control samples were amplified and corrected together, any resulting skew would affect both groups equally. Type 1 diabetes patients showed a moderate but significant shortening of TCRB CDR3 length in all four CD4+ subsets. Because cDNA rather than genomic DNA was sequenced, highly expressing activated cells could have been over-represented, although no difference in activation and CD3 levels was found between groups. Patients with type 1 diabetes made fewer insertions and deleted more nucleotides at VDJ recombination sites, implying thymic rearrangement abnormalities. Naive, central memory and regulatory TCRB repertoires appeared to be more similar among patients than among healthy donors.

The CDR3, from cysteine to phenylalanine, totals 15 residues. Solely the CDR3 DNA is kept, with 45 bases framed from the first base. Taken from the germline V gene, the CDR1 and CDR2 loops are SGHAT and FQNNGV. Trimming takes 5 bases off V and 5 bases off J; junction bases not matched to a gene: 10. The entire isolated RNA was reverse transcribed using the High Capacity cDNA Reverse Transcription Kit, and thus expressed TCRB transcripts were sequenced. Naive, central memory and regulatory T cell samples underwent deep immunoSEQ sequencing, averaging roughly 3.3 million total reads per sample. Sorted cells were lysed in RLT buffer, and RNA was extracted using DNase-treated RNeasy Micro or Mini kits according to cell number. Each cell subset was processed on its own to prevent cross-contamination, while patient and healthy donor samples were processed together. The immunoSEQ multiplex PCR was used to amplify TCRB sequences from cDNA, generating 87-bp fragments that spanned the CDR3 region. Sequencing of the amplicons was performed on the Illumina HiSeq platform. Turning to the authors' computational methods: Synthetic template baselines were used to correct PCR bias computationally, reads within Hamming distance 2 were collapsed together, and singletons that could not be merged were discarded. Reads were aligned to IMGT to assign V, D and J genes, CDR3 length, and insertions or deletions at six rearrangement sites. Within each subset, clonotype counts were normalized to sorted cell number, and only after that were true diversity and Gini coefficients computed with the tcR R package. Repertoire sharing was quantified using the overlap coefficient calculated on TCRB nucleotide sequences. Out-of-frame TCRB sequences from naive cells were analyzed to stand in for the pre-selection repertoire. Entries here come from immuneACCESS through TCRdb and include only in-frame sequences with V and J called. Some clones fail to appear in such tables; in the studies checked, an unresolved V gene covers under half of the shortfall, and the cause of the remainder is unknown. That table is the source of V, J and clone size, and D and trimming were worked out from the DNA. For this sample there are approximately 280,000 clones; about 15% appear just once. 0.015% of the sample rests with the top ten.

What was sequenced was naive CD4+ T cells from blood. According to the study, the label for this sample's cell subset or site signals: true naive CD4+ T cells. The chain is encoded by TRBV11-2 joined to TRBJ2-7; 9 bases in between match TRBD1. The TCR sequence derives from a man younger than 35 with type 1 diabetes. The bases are TGTGCCAGCAGCAGTTGGGACAGGGTTCTCCACGAGCAGTACTTC. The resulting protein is CASSSWDRVLHEQYF.